Listed below are T cell receptor beta chains from one sample, sequenced in a study of neurological immune-mediated disorders. TCRdb re-called the 5' RACE reads with MiXCR, one entry per CDR3 protein. The sample lists roughly 39,000 distinct CDR3 sequences; about 4.4% were seen once. Material for sequencing was CD4+ T cells from blood. These receptors originate from a man between 18 and 29 years old in good health. Each CDR3 is given with its conserved first and last residue.

J: TRBJ2-2
V: TRBV3-1
CDR3: CASSHAKNTGELFF

J: TRBJ2-7
V: TRBV6-2/TRBV6-3
CDR3: CASSYHTVAYEQYF

J: TRBJ1-4
V: TRBV10-3
CDR3: CAISTEQGTNEKLFF

J: TRBJ2-3
V: TRBV14
CDR3: CASSQDRATDTQYF

J: TRBJ2-7
V: TRBV5-1
CDR3: CASSSTSGGPSSYEQYF

J: TRBJ1-4
V: TRBV6-1
CDR3: CASSAQGREKLFF

J: TRBJ1-5
V: TRBV6-2/TRBV6-3
CDR3: CASKHSGGQGRWPQHF

J: TRBJ2-7
V: TRBV6-2/TRBV6-3
CDR3: CASSFLRPSLMGSYEQYF

J: TRBJ2-3
V: TRBV6-5
CDR3: CASSFGGAPDTQYF

J: TRBJ2-2
V: TRBV2
CDR3: CASSDDGANTGELFF

J: TRBJ2-7
V: TRBV7-2
CDR3: CASSRTPRGGEQYF

J: TRBJ2-7
V: TRBV20-1
CDR3: CSATDQPSDYEQYF

J: TRBJ2-2
V: TRBV5-1
CDR3: CASRPTVGAGELFF

J: TRBJ1-5
V: TRBV11-2
CDR3: CASSWTGANQPQHF

J: TRBJ2-1
V: TRBV5-5
CDR3: CASSSAPGLLNEQFF

J: TRBJ1-5
V: TRBV12-3/TRBV12-4
CDR3: CASSGRLGMRQPQHF

J: TRBJ1-5
V: TRBV3-1
CDR3: CASSQGSGSNQPQHF

J: TRBJ1-4
V: TRBV29-1
CDR3: CSVAGVQNEKLFF

J: TRBJ2-2
V: TRBV24-1
CDR3: CATSDPRQGVGELFF

J: TRBJ2-3
V: TRBV10-3
CDR3: CAISMGLAGGPTRTDTQYF

J: TRBJ2-5
V: TRBV5-1
CDR3: CASSLFTGTGSQETQYF

J: TRBJ1-4
V: TRBV20-1
CDR3: CSASVESTGDDGKLFF

J: TRBJ2-3
V: TRBV5-1
CDR3: CASSLQTEDTQYF

J: TRBJ2-2
V: TRBV5-1
CDR3: CASSPRSGLAVTGELFF

J: TRBJ2-2
V: TRBV29-1
CDR3: CSVEGPTGELFF

J: TRBJ2-4
V: TRBV6-2/TRBV6-3
CDR3: CASRTLDRGNIQYF

J: TRBJ2-7
V: TRBV20-1
CDR3: CSARTLLGTYEQYF

J: TRBJ1-1
V: TRBV7-8
CDR3: CASSLTGGYTEAFF

J: TRBJ2-2
V: TRBV5-1
CDR3: CASSFGGQWTGELFF

J: TRBJ1-2
V: TRBV5-1
CDR3: CASSLDREYYGYTF

J: TRBJ1-5
V: TRBV20-1
CDR3: CSARSADKLNQPQHF

J: TRBJ2-5
V: TRBV7-2
CDR3: CASSSIAGGTQYF

J: TRBJ2-7
V: TRBV20-1
CDR3: CSARDLAGAYEQYF

J: TRBJ2-1
V: TRBV5-6
CDR3: CASSFAAGCNNEQFF

J: TRBJ2-3
V: TRBV5-1
CDR3: CASSFPTDTQYF

J: TRBJ1-2
V: TRBV3-1
CDR3: CASSPTALYGYTF

J: TRBJ2-2
V: TRBV20-1
CDR3: CSASTQRGTGELFF

J: TRBJ2-7
V: TRBV27
CDR3: CASSRRGHEQYF

J: TRBJ2-5
V: TRBV9
CDR3: CASSALAGGRKETQYF

J: TRBJ1-1
V: TRBV20-1
CDR3: CSALQLRLAENTEAFF

J: TRBJ2-7
V: TRBV7-2
CDR3: CASSPTGTGRYEQYF

J: TRBJ1-1
V: TRBV7-9
CDR3: CASREDSAAFF

J: TRBJ2-2
V: TRBV7-3
CDR3: CASSNQGGPNTGELFF

J: TRBJ2-7
V: TRBV6-2/TRBV6-3
CDR3: CASSYFLQGPSEQYF